These T cell receptor beta chains were read from a single sample in a study of OX40 agonist ivuxolimab in advanced cancers. Some clones are missing from TCRdb's copy, which holds only in-frame ones; the method was immunoSEQ multiplex PCR. This table has about 48,000 clones, about nine tenths appearing once. The sequenced sample was CD4+ or CD8+ T cells sorted from blood, obtained in a trial of the OX40 agonist ivuxolimab. These receptors were obtained from an adult with an advanced solid tumor such as melanoma, head and neck, liver or kidney cancer. Each CDR3 is given with its conserved first and last residue. The D gene is left open where the match is weak. Clone size is not always given. Where it is, it says once, few, many or a class for expanded clones.

J: TRBJ2-1; D: NA; V: TRBV10-3; size: NA; CDR3: CAISDQGPYNEQFF; DNA: TGTGCCATCAGTGACCAGGGACCCTACAATGAGCAGTTCTTC
J: TRBJ2-5; D: NA; V: TRBV7-2; size: NA; CDR3: CASSWIQETQYF; DNA: TGTGCCAGCAGCTGGATCCAAGAGACCCAGTACTTC
J: TRBJ2-3; D: NA; V: TRBV7-9; size: NA; CDR3: CASSQWTDTQYF; DNA: TGTGCCAGCAGCCAATGGACAGATACGCAGTATTTT
J: TRBJ2-4; D: TRBD1; V: TRBV7-6; size: once; CDR3: CASSTRDSNIQYF; DNA: TGTGCCAGCAGCACCCGGGACAGCAACATTCAGTACTTC
J: TRBJ1-2; D: NA; V: TRBV28; size: NA; CDR3: CASSFLRYYGYTF; DNA: TGTGCCAGCAGTTTTCTCCGATACTATGGCTACACCTTC
J: TRBJ1-6; D: NA; V: TRBV11-2; size: NA; CDR3: CASSLGGGHGSPLHF; DNA: TGTGCCAGCAGCTTAGGTGGGGGGCACGGTTCACCCCTCCACTTT
J: TRBJ2-7; D: TRBD1; V: TRBV5-6; size: NA; CDR3: CASSFGTGADYDLGQYF; DNA: TGTGCCAGCAGCTTCGGGACAGGGGCCGACTACGACCTAGGGCAGTACTTC
J: TRBJ2-2; D: NA; V: TRBV6-6; size: NA; CDR3: CASSRGLEVFTGELFF; DNA: TGTGCCAGCAGTCGCGGTCTAGAGGTCTTCACCGGGGAGCTGTTTTTT
J: TRBJ2-7; D: NA; V: TRBV7-9; size: NA; CDR3: CASSSGTVSSYEQYF; DNA: TGTGCCAGCAGTTCAGGGACGGTGAGCTCCTACGAGCAGTACTTC
J: TRBJ2-1; D: NA; V: TRBV9; size: NA; CDR3: CASSGRGVGAYNEQFF; DNA: TGTGCCAGCAGCGGAAGGGGGGTGGGCGCCTACAATGAGCAGTTCTTC
J: TRBJ2-7; D: TRBD1; V: TRBV18; size: NA; CDR3: CASSLETGTGITYEQYF; DNA: TGTGCCAGCTCACTCGAAACCGGGACAGGTATTACCTACGAGCAGTACTTC
J: TRBJ1-5; D: NA; V: TRBV27; size: NA; CDR3: CASSLSFSDPSNQPQHF; DNA: TGTGCCAGCAGTTTATCCTTTTCAGATCCTAGCAATCAGCCCCAGCATTTT
J: TRBJ2-4; D: NA; V: TRBV30; size: NA; CDR3: CAWSRDQNIQYF; DNA: TGTGCCTGGAGTAGGGACCAAAACATTCAGTACTTC
J: TRBJ2-7; D: TRBD1; V: TRBV19; size: NA; CDR3: CASSVGTGAYYEQYF; DNA: TGTGCCAGTAGTGTCGGGACAGGGGCATACTACGAGCAGTACTTC
J: TRBJ1-4; D: NA; V: TRBV2; size: once; CDR3: CASREPREGMKELFF; DNA: TGTGCCAGCAGGGAACCTAGGGAGGGAATGAAGGAACTGTTTTTT
J: TRBJ2-3; D: TRBD1; V: TRBV7-2; size: NA; CDR3: CASSLGVPGQGTDTQYF; DNA: TGTGCCAGCAGCTTAGGAGTCCCGGGACAGGGGACAGATACGCAGTATTTT
J: TRBJ2-1; D: TRBD2; V: TRBV9; size: NA; CDR3: CASSADLGLAGVEQFF; DNA: TGTGCCAGCAGCGCCGACCTGGGACTAGCGGGAGTCGAACAGTTCTTC
J: TRBJ2-2; D: NA; V: TRBV19; size: NA; CDR3: CASLGTRTGELFF; DNA: TGTGCCAGCCTCGGGACCCGGACCGGGGAGCTGTTTTTT
J: TRBJ1-5; D: NA; V: TRBV7-9; size: NA; CDR3: CASSAPGWGDQPQHF; DNA: TGTGCCAGCAGCGCCCCAGGGTGGGGGGATCAGCCCCAGCATTTT
J: TRBJ1-2; D: TRBD1; V: TRBV19; size: NA; CDR3: CASSIAGQDYGYTF; DNA: TGTGCCAGTAGTATAGCGGGACAGGACTATGGCTACACCTTC
J: TRBJ2-7; D: NA; V: TRBV19; size: NA; CDR3: CASSIAPGSYEQYF; DNA: TGTGCCAGTAGTATAGCTCCAGGTAGCTACGAGCAGTACTTC
J: TRBJ1-1; D: NA; V: TRBV9; size: once; CDR3: CASSVKVSGTNTEAFF; DNA: TGTGCCAGCAGCGTTAAGGTATCAGGGACGAACACTGAAGCTTTCTTT
J: TRBJ2-7; D: NA; V: TRBV19; size: NA; CDR3: CASSIAGVPYEQYF; DNA: TGTGCCAGTAGTATAGCCGGGGTCCCCTACGAGCAGTACTTC
J: TRBJ2-2; D: NA; V: TRBV4-1; size: once; CDR3: CASSSAAWDTGELFF; DNA: TGCGCCAGCAGCTCGGCGGCGTGGGACACCGGGGAGCTGTTTTTT
J: TRBJ1-1; D: NA; V: TRBV9; size: NA; CDR3: CASSLSWAGNTEAFF; DNA: TGTGCCAGCAGCTTAAGCTGGGCAGGGAACACTGAAGCTTTCTTT
J: TRBJ2-1; D: TRBD2; V: TRBV19; size: NA; CDR3: CASSMGSGGAYNEQFF; DNA: TGTGCCAGTAGTATGGGTAGCGGGGGGGCCTACAATGAGCAGTTCTTC
J: TRBJ2-1; D: TRBD2; V: TRBV5-8; size: NA; CDR3: CASSTGLAGVNNEQFF; DNA: TGTGCCAGCAGCACGGGACTAGCGGGAGTTAACAATGAGCAGTTCTTC
J: TRBJ2-3; D: TRBD2; V: TRBV18; size: NA; CDR3: CASSPLGLAGALDTQYF; DNA: TGTGCCAGCTCACCACTGGGACTAGCGGGAGCGCTAGATACGCAGTATTTT
J: TRBJ2-5; D: TRBD2; V: TRBV7-9; size: NA; CDR3: CASSEGGASGRRETQYF; DNA: TGTGCCAGCAGCGAGGGGGGTGCTAGCGGGAGAAGAGAGACCCAGTACTTC